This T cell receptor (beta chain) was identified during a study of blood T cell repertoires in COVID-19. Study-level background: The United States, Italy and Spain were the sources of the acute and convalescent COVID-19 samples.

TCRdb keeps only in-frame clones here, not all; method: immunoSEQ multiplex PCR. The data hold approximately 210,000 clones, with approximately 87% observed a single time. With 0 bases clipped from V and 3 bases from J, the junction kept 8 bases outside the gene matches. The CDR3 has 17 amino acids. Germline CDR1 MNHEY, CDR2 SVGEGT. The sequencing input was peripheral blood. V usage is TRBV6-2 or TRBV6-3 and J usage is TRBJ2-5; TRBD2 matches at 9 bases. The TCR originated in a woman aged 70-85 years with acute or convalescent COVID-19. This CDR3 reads CASSYSSSGSLEETQYF. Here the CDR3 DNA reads TGTGCCAGCAGTTACTCGAGTAGCGGGAGTTTGGAAGAGACCCAGTACTTC.